The 9 T cell receptor beta chains presented below share a single source sample, sequenced in a study of blood T cell repertoires in COVID-19. Assay used: immunoSEQ multiplex PCR; TCRdb lists only in-frame clones, some missing. Found here are 30,000 or so clones, approximately 90% of them singletons; the top ten hold roughly 5%. The sequencing sample was made of peripheral blood. Every receptor here comes from a human donor in a cohort sampled during active COVID-19.

V and J are TRBV11-2 and TRBJ2-7; D gene ambiguous. The CDR3 is 15 amino acids. Trimming took off 2 bases at V and 1 base at J, with 12 bases between the two ends. From germline, CDR1 is SGHAT and CDR2 FQNNGV. The DNA of the CDR3 is TGTGCCAGCAGCTTACCTACCGCAAATTCCTACGAGCAGTACGTC. Encoded protein: CASSLPTANSYEQYV.

The gene calls are TRBV4-1 and TRBJ1-3, with TRBD1 as a possible D gene (6 bases). The V end lost 0 bases, the J end lost 2 bases, and 8 bases lay between the germline ends. The CDR3 has 15 residues. Germline V lookup: CDR1 MGHRA, CDR2 YSYEKL. The CDR3 nucleotides are TGCGCCAGCAGCCAAGATACAGGGCCTGGAAACACCATATATTTT. It yields the protein CASSQDTGPGNTIYF.

The rearrangement uses TRBV5-1 and TRBJ2-3; 7 bases agree with TRBD2. CDR3 size: 12 residues. V gave up 0 bases and J gave up 14 bases; unmatched junction bases: 6. The germline CDR1 and CDR2 sequences are SGHRS and YFSETQ. The CDR3 loop is CASSLAQGGWYF. In nucleotides, the CDR3 is TGCGCCAGCAGCTTGGCCCAGGGAGGGTGGTATTTT. The full variable domain, in which reference TRBV5-1 and TRBJ2-3 provide the parts outside the CDR3, is KAGVTQTPRYLIKTRGQQVTLSCSPISGHRSVSWYQQTPGQGLQFLFEYFSETQRNKGNFPGRFSGRQFSNSRSEMNVSTLELGDSALYLCASSLAQGGWYFGPGTRLTVL.

This rearrangement joins TRBV11-2 to TRBJ2-3; possibly TRBD2 for D (6 bases). CDR1 SGHAT and CDR2 FQNNGV come from the germline V gene. The ends were cut back, 5 bases at V and 6 bases at J, with 9 bases in the middle. The CDR3 runs to 12 residues. DNA for the CDR3: TGTGCCAGCAGCGGACTACCCGATACGCAGTATTTT. Its translation is CASSGLPDTQYF.

The chain's CDR3 is CASRPSGRSGETQYF. CDR3 coding DNA: TGTGCCAGCAGGCCTAGCGGGAGGTCGGGAGAGACCCAGTACTTC. The rearrangement links TRBV6-2 or TRBV6-3 to TRBJ2-5, with 11 bases fitting TRBD2. Losses at the gene ends were 6 bases for V and 4 bases for J; bases not matched to a gene: 7. The germline gives CDR1 MNHEY, CDR2 SVGEGT. The length of the CDR3 is 15 residues.

The chain is built from TRBV5-1 and TRBJ2-5; D is perhaps TRBD1 (6 bases). Germline V gene sequence: CDR1 SGHRS, CDR2 YFSETQ. The CDR3 is 16 residues long. Trimming removed 0 bases at V and 5 bases at J, with 17 bases between. CDR3 DNA sequence: TGCGCCAGCAGCTTGGGAGGGGCAGGGGTCGGGGAGACCCAGTACTTC. This translates into CASSLGGAGVGETQYF.

This clone has a single count. The rearrangement uses TRBV6-5 and TRBJ1-2, with 7 nucleotides matching TRBD1. The V and J ends lost 8 bases and 3 bases, in that order; junction bases with no gene match: 0. The CDR3 consists of 11 residues. Germline loops: CDR1 MNHEY, CDR2 SVGAGI. The CDR3 sequence is CASGQDYGYTF. The CDR3 nucleotides read TGTGCCAGCGGACAGGACTATGGCTACACCTTC.

V and J are TRBV5-4 and TRBJ2-5; TRBD2 matches 12 bases. Germline V gives CDR1 SGHNT, CDR2 YYREEE (reference sequence). There are 14 residues in the CDR3. The junction had 3 bases not matched to a gene; V was cut back by 4 bases and J by 5 bases. The CDR3 spells CASSLGTSGETQYF. CDR3 nucleotides: TGTGCCAGCAGCCTGGGGACTAGCGGGGAGACCCAGTACTTC.

V gene TRBV15 combines with J gene TRBJ1-2; TRBD1 is a possible D gene (5 bases). This CDR3 contains 14 residues. V was shortened by 6 bases and J by 3 bases, with 14 bases between the two germline ends. Looked up from germline, CDR1 is LNHNV and CDR2 is YYDKDF (reference sequence). The CDR3 DNA follows: TGTGCCACCAGTCCCCCCGGGACTTACTATGGCTACACCTTC. It is translated as CATSPPGTYYGYTF.